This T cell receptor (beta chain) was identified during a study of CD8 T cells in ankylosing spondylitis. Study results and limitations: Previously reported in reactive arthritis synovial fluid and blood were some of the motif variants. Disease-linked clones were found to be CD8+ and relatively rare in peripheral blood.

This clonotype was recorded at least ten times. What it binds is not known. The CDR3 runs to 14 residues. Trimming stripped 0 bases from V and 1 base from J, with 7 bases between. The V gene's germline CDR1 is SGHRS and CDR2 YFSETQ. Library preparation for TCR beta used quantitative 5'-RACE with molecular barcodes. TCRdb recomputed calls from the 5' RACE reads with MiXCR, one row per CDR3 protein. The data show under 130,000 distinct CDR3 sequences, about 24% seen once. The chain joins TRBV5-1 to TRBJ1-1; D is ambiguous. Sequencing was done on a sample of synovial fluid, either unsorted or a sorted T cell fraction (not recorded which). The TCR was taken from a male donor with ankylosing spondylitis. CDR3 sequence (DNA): TGCGCCAGCAGCTTGGTGGGCCAGAACACTGAAGCTTTCTTT. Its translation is CASSLVGQNTEAFF. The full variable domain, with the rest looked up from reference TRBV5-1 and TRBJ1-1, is KAGVTQTPRYLIKTRGQQVTLSCSPISGHRSVSWYQQTPGQGLQFLFEYFSETQRNKGNFPGRFSGRQFSNSRSEMNVSTLELGDSALYLCASSLVGQNTEAFFGQGTRLTVV.